This T cell receptor (beta chain) appears in the sequencing data of a study of identical twins. Findings and caveats of the study: A lower insertion count was a feature of abundant cord blood beta clonotypes, with no such feature in memory repertoires. For monozygotic twins, models underestimated out-of-frame TCR alpha sharing.

This clonotype occurred many times. Its specificity is unknown. V dropped 7 bases and J dropped 7; count of bases not matched to a gene: 8. The CDR3 spans 14 residues. TCRdb ran MiXCR on the 5' RACE reads and lists one entry per CDR3 protein. This sample yields some 500,000 distinct CDR3 sequences, of which roughly 21% are seen a single time; roughly 0.91% belongs to the top ten. This same sample was also part of a study on T cells expressing NK-cell markers.

Sequencing was done on a sample of CD4+ T cells sorted from blood. The genes are TRBV12-3 or TRBV12-4 and TRBJ2-7; 12 bases align to TRBD1. This sequence was found in a young woman in good health. Here the CDR3 reads CASTWGQGAVEQYF. In nucleotides, the CDR3 is TGTGCCAGCACCTGGGGACAGGGGGCTGTAGAGCAGTACTTC.